Following are 2 T cell receptor beta chains from one sample sequenced in a study of T-cell reconstitution after alpha-beta-depleted transplantation in children. The TCRbeta library was prepared with unique molecular identifiers. TCRdb used MiXCR to reprocess the PCR reads, holding one entry per CDR3 protein. The data hold hundreds of thousands of distinct CDR3 sequences, with roughly 14% observed a single time. This specimen was PBMCs, taken before TCRalphabeta/CD19-depleted stem cell transplant. These receptors all stem from a girl aged 2 to 9 with congenital amegakaryocytic thrombocytopenia, due to receive a stem cell transplant.

As concerns this clonotype: This sequence may be a read error, since a much larger clone differs from it by one base. The chain employs TRBV15 and TRBJ2-1, with a tentative D call TRBD1 (6 bases). Germline V gives CDR1 LNHNV, CDR2 YYDKDF (reference sequence). There are 15 residues in the CDR3. The CDR3: CATSIDRSSYNEQSF. The CDR3 region has the DNA TGTGCCACCAGCATTGACAGGAGCTCCTACAATGAGCAGTCCTTC.

This chain uses TRBV4-2 with TRBJ2-3, with TRBD1 matching over 10 bases. The CDR3 sequence is 15 residues long. Trimming at V came to 1 base and at J to 6 bases, leaving 4 bases not matched to a gene. CDR1 and CDR2 (germline): LGHNA, YNFKEQ. The CDR3 region is CASSQAGTGADTQYF. The CDR3, as DNA: TGTGCCAGCAGCCAAGCCGGGACAGGGGCGGATACGCAGTATTTT.